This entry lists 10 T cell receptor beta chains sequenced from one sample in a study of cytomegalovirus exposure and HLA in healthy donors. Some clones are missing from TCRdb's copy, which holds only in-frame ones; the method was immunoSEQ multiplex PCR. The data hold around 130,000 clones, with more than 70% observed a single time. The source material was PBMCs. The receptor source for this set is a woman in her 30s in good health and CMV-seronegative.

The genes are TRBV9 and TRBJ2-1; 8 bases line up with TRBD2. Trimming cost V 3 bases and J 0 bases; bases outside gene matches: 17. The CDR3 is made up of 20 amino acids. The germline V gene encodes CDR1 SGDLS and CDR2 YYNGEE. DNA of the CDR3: TGTGCCAGCAGCGCCCGGGGGGGCCAGGAGAGAAAAAGCTCCTACAATGAGCAGTTCTTC. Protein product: CASSARGGQERKSSYNEQFF.

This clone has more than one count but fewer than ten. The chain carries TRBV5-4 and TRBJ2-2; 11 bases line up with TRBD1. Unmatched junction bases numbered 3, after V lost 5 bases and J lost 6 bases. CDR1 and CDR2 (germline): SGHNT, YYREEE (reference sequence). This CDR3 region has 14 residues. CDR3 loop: CASRRTGGPGELFF. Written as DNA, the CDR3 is TGTGCCAGCAGAAGGACAGGGGGCCCCGGGGAGCTGTTTTTT.

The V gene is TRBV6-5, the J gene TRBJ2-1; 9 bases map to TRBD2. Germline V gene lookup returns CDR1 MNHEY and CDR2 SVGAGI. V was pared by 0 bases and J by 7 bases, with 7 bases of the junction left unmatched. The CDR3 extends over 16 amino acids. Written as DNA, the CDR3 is TGTGCCAGCAGTTACTCCTTGCGGGGGGGCCGAAATGAGCAGTTCTTC. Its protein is CASSYSLRGGRNEQFF.

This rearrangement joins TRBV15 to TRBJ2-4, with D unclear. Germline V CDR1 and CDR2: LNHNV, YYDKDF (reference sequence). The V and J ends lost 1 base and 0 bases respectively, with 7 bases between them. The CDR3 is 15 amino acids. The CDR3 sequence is CATSRGSLAKNIQYF. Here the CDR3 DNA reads TGTGCCACCAGCAGAGGTAGTTTAGCCAAAAACATTCAGTACTTC.

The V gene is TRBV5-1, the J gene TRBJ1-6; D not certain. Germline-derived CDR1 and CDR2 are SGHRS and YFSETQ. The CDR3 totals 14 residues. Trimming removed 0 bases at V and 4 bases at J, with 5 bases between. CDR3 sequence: CASSLEQYNSPLHF. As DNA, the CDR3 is TGCGCCAGCAGCTTGGAACAGTATAATTCACCCCTCCACTTT.

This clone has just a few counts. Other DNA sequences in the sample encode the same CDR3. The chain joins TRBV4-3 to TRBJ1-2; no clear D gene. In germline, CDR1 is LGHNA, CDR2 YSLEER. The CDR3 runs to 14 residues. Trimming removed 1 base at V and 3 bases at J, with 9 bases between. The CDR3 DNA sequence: TGCGCCAGCAGCCAAGGATACAGAGACTATGGCTACACCTTC. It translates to CASSQGYRDYGYTF.

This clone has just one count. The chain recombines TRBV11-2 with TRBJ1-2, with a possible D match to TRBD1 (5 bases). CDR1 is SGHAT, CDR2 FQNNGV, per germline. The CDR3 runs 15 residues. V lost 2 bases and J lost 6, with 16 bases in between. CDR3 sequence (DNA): TGTGCCAGCAGCTTAAGGGCAGGGAACGTCGATGGCTACACCTTC. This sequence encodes CASSLRAGNVDGYTF. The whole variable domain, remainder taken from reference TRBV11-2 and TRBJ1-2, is EAGVAQSPRYKIIEKRQSVAFWCNPISGHATLYWYQQILGQGPKLLIQFQNNGVVDDSQLPKDRFSAERLKGVDSTLKIQPAKLEDSAVYLCASSLRAGNVDGYTFGSGTRLTVV.

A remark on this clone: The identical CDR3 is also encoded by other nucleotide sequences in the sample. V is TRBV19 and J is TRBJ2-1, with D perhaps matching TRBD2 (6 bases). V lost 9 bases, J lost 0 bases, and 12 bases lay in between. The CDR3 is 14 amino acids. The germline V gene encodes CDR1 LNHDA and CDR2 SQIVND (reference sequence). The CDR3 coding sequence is TGTGCCAGCTCTGTTAGCGGCTCCTACAATGAGCAGTTCTTC. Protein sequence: CASSVSGSYNEQFF.

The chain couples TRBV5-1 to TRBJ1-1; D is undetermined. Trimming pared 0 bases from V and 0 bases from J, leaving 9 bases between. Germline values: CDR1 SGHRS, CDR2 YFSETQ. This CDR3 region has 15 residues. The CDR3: CASSLANQVNTEAFF. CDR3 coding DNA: TGCGCCAGCAGCTTGGCCAATCAGGTGAACACTGAAGCTTTCTTT.

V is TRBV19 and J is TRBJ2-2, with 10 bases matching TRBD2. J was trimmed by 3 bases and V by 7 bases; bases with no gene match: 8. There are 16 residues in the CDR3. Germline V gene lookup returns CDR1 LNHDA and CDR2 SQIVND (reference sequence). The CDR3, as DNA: TGTGCCAGTACCCCCCACGGGACTAGCGACACCGGGGAGCTGTTTTTT. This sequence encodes CASTPHGTSDTGELFF.